A selection of T cell receptor beta chains follows, all from one sample in a study of T cells in Graves' hyperthyroidism and ophthalmopathy. TCRdb processed the multiplex PCR reads anew with MiXCR; each CDR3 protein has one entry. The profile shows around 600,000 distinct CDR3 sequences, 14% of them singletons. The specimen was blood. These receptors all stem from a woman aged 50 to 65 with Graves' ophthalmopathy. Each CDR3 is given with its conserved first and last residue. The order of the fields is V gene, D gene, clone size, J gene, CDR3 DNA, CDR3 protein. D genes are given only for firm matches. Expanded clones are given a class, and other clones once, few, many or no size at all.

TRBV3-1	NA	many	TRBJ1-3	TGTGCCAGCAGCCAGGGTCGGGGAAACACCATATATTTT	CASSQGRGNTIYF
TRBV6-1	NA	many	TRBJ1-2	TGTGCCAGCAGTGAAGGTGGGAAACTATCTGGCTACACCTTC	CASSEGGKLSGYTF
TRBV24-1	TRBD2	many	TRBJ2-1	TGTGCCACCAGTGATCCTAGCGGGAGTGGTTACAATGAGCAGTTCTTC	CATSDPSGSGYNEQFF
TRBV18	TRBD1	few	TRBJ2-3	TGTGCCAGCTCACCACTCTCGTCTCAGGGACAGGGCACAGATACGCAGTATTTT	CASSPLSSQGQGTDTQYF
TRBV24-1	NA	many	TRBJ1-5	TGTGCCACCAGTGACTCTTCCCAGGGACTCCCCAATCAGCCCCAGCATTTT	CATSDSSQGLPNQPQHF
TRBV2	TRBD2	many	TRBJ2-1	TGTGCCACCAGAATTGGGACTAGCGGGGAAAATGAGCAGTTCTTC	CATRIGTSGENEQFF
TRBV19	TRBD1	few	TRBJ2-1	TGTGCCAGTAGTATAGGTCCGACTCTAACAGGGGACAATGAGCAGTTCTTC	CASSIGPTLTGDNEQFF
TRBV2	TRBD2	NA	TRBJ2-7	TGTGCCAGCAGTCTAGCTAGCGGACATTACGAGCAGTACTTC	CASSLASGHYEQYF
TRBV28	TRBD2	many	TRBJ2-3	TGTGCCAGCAGCCCCGGGACTAGCGGGTACACAGATACGCAGTATTTT	CASSPGTSGYTDTQYF
TRBV12-3/TRBV12-4	NA	many	TRBJ2-3	TGTGCCAGCACCCTTTCCTGGCAGCTCACAGATACGCAGTATTTT	CASTLSWQLTDTQYF
TRBV7-2	NA	many	TRBJ2-7	TGTGCCAGCAGCTTATTCTACAGAAACTCCTACGAGCAGTACTTC	CASSLFYRNSYEQYF
TRBV7-9	TRBD2	NA	TRBJ2-1	TGTGCCAGCAGTCGACTAGCGGGGGGGCCCCTAGGCCACTCCGAGCAGTTCTTC	CASSRLAGGPLGHSEQFF
TRBV2	NA	many	TRBJ2-7	TGTGCCAGCACAAGGACAACTTTCTACGAGCAGTACTTC	CASTRTTFYEQYF
TRBV4-3	NA	few	TRBJ1-1	TGCGCCAGCAGCCAAGATGCTGGGACTGAAGCTTTCTTT	CASSQDAGTEAFF
TRBV27	NA	many	TRBJ2-5	TGTGCCAGCAGGTCGTTAGAGACCCAGTACTTC	CASRSLETQYF
TRBV2	NA	NA	TRBJ1-5	TGTGCCAGCAACGCAGGGACAATAGGTAGTCAGCCCCAGCATTTT	CASNAGTIGSQPQHF
TRBV14	TRBD2	NA	TRBJ2-7	TGTGCCAGCAGCCAACCTACCGGGACTAGCGGGATAGATGAGCAGTACTTC	CASSQPTGTSGIDEQYF
TRBV27	TRBD2	NA	TRBJ2-1	TGTGCCAGCAGGGGGGGGACTAGCGGGTTTTCCAATGAGCAGTTCTTC	CASRGGTSGFSNEQFF
TRBV6-1	NA	many	TRBJ2-2	TGTGCCAGCAGTGACCCTTCCGGGCCCTACACCGGGGAGCTGTTTTTT	CASSDPSGPYTGELFF
TRBV12-3/TRBV12-4	NA	many	TRBJ2-7	TGTGCCAGCAGTTTCGGGGGTGCGTGGAACGAGCAGTACTTC	CASSFGGAWNEQYF
TRBV2	NA	many	TRBJ2-3	TGTGCCAGCAGACCTAGTAGTCGACTTAGCACAGATACGCAGTATTTT	CASRPSSRLSTDTQYF
TRBV11-2	NA	many	TRBJ2-1	TGTGCCACCGGTGACAACTCCTACAATGAGCAGTTCTTC	CATGDNSYNEQFF
TRBV6-2/TRBV6-3	TRBD1	many	TRBJ2-1	TGTGCCAGCAGTCTCTGGGTACCCCGAACAACGATTTCCCGGGACAGGGTACGGGAGCAGTTCTTC	CASSLWVPRTTISRDRVREQFF
TRBV28	TRBD2	many	TRBJ2-1	TGTGCCAGCAGTTTACCTAGCGGGATAAGACGTCGGAATGAGCAGTTCTTC	CASSLPSGIRRRNEQFF
TRBV7-9	NA	many	TRBJ2-1	TGTGCCAGCAGCTCCAGGTGGGGGCACACCTACAATGAGCAGTTCTTC	CASSSRWGHTYNEQFF
TRBV7-3	NA	few	TRBJ2-7	TGTGCCAGCAGCTTAAAACCCACCCAGGGGCTACCGGTCCACGAGCAGTACTTC	CASSLKPTQGLPVHEQYF
TRBV7-2	TRBD2	many	TRBJ2-7	TGTGCCAGCAGCCCACTAGCGGGAGAAGGCGAGCAGTACTTC	CASSPLAGEGEQYF